The clone carrying this T cell receptor (beta chain) was seen more than once but under ten times. The sample comes from a study of type 1 and type 2 diabetes patients. The overall study: The cohort mixed type 1 diabetes, type 2 diabetes and nondiabetic donors.

The length of the CDR3 is 16 residues. Germline loops: CDR1 LNHDA, CDR2 SQIVND (reference sequence). V gave up 5 bases and J gave up 0 bases, with 13 bases separating them. PCR was run on genomic DNA. Multiplex PCR with 30 forward and 13 reverse primers amplified the TCR beta CDR3. TCRdb re-analysed the multiplex PCR reads in MiXCR, keeping a single row per CDR3 protein. The data show 280,000 or so distinct CDR3 sequences, more than 45% seen once. Sequenced material: peripheral blood mononuclear cells (PBMCs). The TCR comes from a man in his late teens or twenties with type 2 diabetes. The chain couples TRBV19 to TRBJ1-4; D is undetermined. The DNA for the CDR3 is TGTGCCAGTAGTTGGAGCCCTACAGCAACTAATGAAAAACTGTTTTTT. Residues: CASSWSPTATNEKLFF.